These T cell receptor beta chains were read from a single sample in a study of blood T cell repertoires in COVID-19. Measured with immunoSEQ multiplex PCR; TCRdb has only the in-frame clones, and not every one. Of about 150,000 clones listed, 85% to 90% are singletons. Sequencing used peripheral blood. All receptors derive from a man aged 60 to 75 with active or convalescent COVID-19. Both conserved end residues are part of each CDR3. Each record gives: V gene, J gene, clone size, D gene, CDR3 protein, CDR3 DNA. D genes are given only for firm matches. Clone size is given for some rows only: seen once, a few or many times, or a class if the clone is expanded.

V: TRBV6-4
J: TRBJ2-5
size: once
D: -
CDR3: CASKTIQGQETQYF
DNA: TGTGCCAGCAAAACAATACAGGGTCAAGAGACCCAGTACTTC

V: TRBV28
J: TRBJ2-7
size: -
D: TRBD1
CDR3: CASSLMGQSSSYEQYF
DNA: TGTGCCAGCAGTCTAATGGGACAGTCCAGCTCCTACGAGCAGTACTTC

V: TRBV19
J: TRBJ2-7
size: -
D: TRBD2
CDR3: CASSRTSGTIIYEQYF
DNA: TGTGCCAGTAGTAGAACATCCGGGACTATAATCTACGAGCAGTACTTC

V: TRBV7-2
J: TRBJ1-3
size: -
D: -
CDR3: CASSFALHSGNTIYF
DNA: TGTGCCAGCAGCTTTGCGCTTCACTCTGGAAACACCATATATTTT

V: TRBV5-1
J: TRBJ2-2
size: -
D: -
CDR3: CASSINRETNTGELFF
DNA: TGCGCCAGCAGCATCAACAGGGAAACGAACACCGGGGAGCTGTTTTTT

V: TRBV7-9
J: TRBJ1-1
size: many
D: TRBD1
CDR3: CASSSSTGTGNTEAFF
DNA: TGTGCCAGCAGCTCTTCGACCGGGACAGGGAACACTGAAGCTTTCTTT

V: TRBV5-8
J: TRBJ1-5
size: -
D: -
CDR3: CASSPGARTDYSNQPQHF
DNA: TGTGCCAGCAGCCCAGGCGCGCGAACGGATTATAGCAATCAGCCCCAGCATTTT

V: TRBV3-1/TRBV3-2
J: TRBJ1-5
size: -
D: -
CDR3: CASSQDAGRNQPQHF
DNA: TGTGCCAGCAGCCAAGATGCGGGACGGAATCAGCCCCAGCATTTT

V: TRBV27
J: TRBJ2-2
size: -
D: TRBD2
CDR3: CATMPRGVWRGGRTGELFF
DNA: TGTGCCACCATGCCACGCGGGGTGTGGCGGGGGGGCCGCACCGGGGAGCTGTTTTTT

V: TRBV7-2
J: TRBJ1-4
size: few
D: -
CDR3: CASSFNILAGEKLFF
DNA: TGTGCCAGCAGCTTCAATATCCTTGCCGGTGAAAAACTGTTTTTT

V: TRBV7-2
J: TRBJ2-1
size: -
D: -
CDR3: CASSFRGVLANEQFF
DNA: TGTGCCAGCAGCTTCAGGGGAGTGTTGGCAAATGAGCAGTTCTTC